This record concerns one T cell receptor (beta chain) sequence. The antigen is unknown. The data originate from a study of shared clonotypes between healthy human individuals. Study-level findings and limits: The study generally estimated greater richness for naive than memory subsets.

Only CD45RO-negative cells positively selected for CCR7 counted as naive CD8 cells, so terminally differentiated effector memory CD45RA+ cells were excluded. This CDR3 region has 12 residues. The germline CDR1 and CDR2 sequences are WNHNN and SYGVQD (reference sequence). The table came from immunoSEQ multiplex PCR; TCRdb's copy has only in-frame clones and leaves some out. The sample holds hundreds of thousands of clones, 85% to 95% seen once. This chain uses TRBV10-1 with TRBJ2-5; D remains ambiguous. The end of the DNA fits TRBJ2-7 better, so the J call may be wrong. The sequence was obtained from a young woman in good health. Sequences were obtained from naive CD8+ T cells sorted from blood. This CDR3 is CASSEGFYEQYF. The DNA of the CDR3 is TGCGCCAGCAGTGAAGGATTCTACGAGCAGTACTTC.